The present T cell receptor beta chain was sequenced within a study of shared clonotypes between healthy human individuals. Study context: A donor's plate count was three for CD4 naive and three for CD4 memory; CD8 naive had two and CD8 memory one.

A CD45RA-negative memory subset and a CD45RA+ naive subset were separated from the CD4+ cells. On this clone itself: Its matching antigen is unknown.

Clones were sequenced by immunoSEQ multiplex PCR, and TCRdb holds only the in-frame ones, with some missing. Of under 1,100,000 clones in the sample, 60% to 80% were seen once. Study findings and constraints: Generally, estimated richness proved larger in naive subsets than it did in memory subsets. Although depth was large, rarefaction showed that sequencing of the sorted subsets was incomplete.

The origin of this receptor is a man aged 18 to 29 in good health. The sample taken for sequencing was memory CD4+ T cells sorted from blood. Subset specified: CD45RA-negative fraction.

In DNA, the CDR3 is TGTGCCAGCTCACGGGGACTAGCGGGGGATCAAGAGACCCAGTACTTC. This translates into CASSRGLAGDQETQYF. V is TRBV18 and J is TRBJ2-5; 14 nucleotides align to TRBD2. V gave up 4 bases and J gave up 2 bases; unmatched junction bases: 3. The CDR3 extends over 16 amino acids. Germline CDR1 KGHSH, CDR2 LQKENI.